The T cell receptor (beta chain) described here comes from a study of cytomegalovirus exposure and HLA in healthy donors. Germline V gene lookup returns CDR1 MDHEN and CDR2 SYDVKM. The V gene lost 1 base and the J gene lost 0 bases, with 9 bases spanning the gap. The CDR3 is 16 amino acids. With respect to this clone: The antigen is unknown.

Researchers ran the PCR with 60 Vbeta and 13 Jbeta primers. The data were produced by immunoSEQ multiplex PCR, yet TCRdb's version contains in-frame clones alone and is incomplete. Seen in this sample are under 100,000 clones; the ten most common clones hold around 3.6%. Whole-study findings and limits: In the analysis, some V segments, TRBV6-2 and TRBV6-3 included, were excluded as indistinguishable.

The sequence derives from a woman aged 25-40 years in good health and CMV-seronegative. This chain joins TRBV28 and TRBJ1-4; no firm D call. Sequenced input: PBMCs. Here the CDR3 reads CASSLYGVATNEKLFF. CDR3 nucleotide sequence: TGTGCCAGCAGTTTATACGGGGTAGCAACTAATGAAAAACTGTTTTTT. Full variable domain (remainder filled in from reference TRBV28 and TRBJ1-4): DVKVTQSSRYLVKRTGEKVFLECVQDMDHENMFWYRQDPGLGLRLIYFSYDVKMKEKGDIPEGYSVSREKKERFSLILESASTNQTSMYLCASSLYGVATNEKLFFGSGTQLSVL.